These 20 T cell receptor beta chains were sequenced from one sample in a study of graft-versus-host responses after intestinal transplantation. Sequencing used immunoSEQ multiplex PCR; TCRdb keeps in-frame clones, though not all of them. The table shows 7,000 to 8,000 clones, with roughly 33% occurring only once. Sequencing used alloreactive CD4+ T cells from a mixed lymphocyte reaction culture, obtained before transplantation. Subset specified: CFSE-low proliferating T cells sorted from approximately 6-day pre-transplant mixed lymphocyte reaction (GvH or HvG direction). Receptors originate from a human patient who was an organ donor for intestinal transplantation.

By proportion, this clone is medium-sized. The chain employs TRBV5-5 and TRBJ1-1, with TRBD1 as a possible D gene (6 bases). V dropped 5 bases and J dropped 1 base, with 12 bases sitting between them. The CDR3 loop spans 14 amino acids. Germline V gene data show CDR1 as SGHKS and CDR2 as YYEKEE (reference sequence). In nucleotides, the CDR3 is TGTGCCAGCAGACAGGGTCTTGAGAACACTGAAGCTTTCTTT. This sequence encodes CASRQGLENTEAFF. Variable domain in full (rest from reference TRBV5-5 and TRBJ1-1): DAGVTQSPTHLIKTRGQQVTLRCSPISGHKSVSWYQQVLGQGPQFIFQYYEKEERGRGNFPDRFSARQFPNYSSELNVNALLLGDSALYLCASRQGLENTEAFFGQGTRLTVV.

The chain has TRBV5-6 and TRBJ2-7; D perhaps matches TRBD2 (6 bases). The germline V and J ends were trimmed by 2 bases and 4 bases, with 16 bases remaining between them. This CDR3 has 15 amino acids. Germline V CDR1 and CDR2: SGHDT, YYEEEE. CDR3 region: CASSFRAGFTYEQYF. CDR3 bases: TGTGCCAGCAGCTTCCGTGCGGGGTTCACATACGAGCAGTACTTC.

The chain carries TRBV6-4 and TRBJ2-7; D is perhaps TRBD2 (5 bases). CDR3 length: 14 residues. Germline assignment: CDR1 MRHNA and CDR2 SNTAGT. V was shortened by 3 bases and J by 4 bases, with 13 bases between the two germline ends. CDR3 bases: TGTGCCAGCAGTGAAGCCGGGTGGAGGTACGAGCAGTACTTC. Translating gives CASSEAGWRYEQYF.

The V and J genes are TRBV5-6 and TRBJ2-7, with TRBD2 matching 12 bases. The V gene end was trimmed by 4 bases and the J gene end by 7 bases; junction bases not matched to a gene: 9. The CDR3 sequence is 15 residues long. Germline V CDR1 and CDR2: SGHDT, YYEEEE. The CDR3 sequence is CASSPRLAGVREQYF. The CDR3 DNA sequence: TGTGCCAGCAGCCCTCGACTAGCGGGAGTACGAGAGCAGTACTTC.

This clone was found a few times. The J gene is TRBJ2-2, the V gene TRBV2; D remains unclear. Germline CDR1 is SNHLY and CDR2 is FYNNEI. This CDR3 is 14 amino acids long. Trimming pared 1 base from V and 2 bases from J, leaving 5 bases between. The CDR3 loop is CASSEGLNTGELFF. CDR3 DNA sequence: TGTGCCAGCAGTGAAGGCCTAAACACCGGGGAGCTGTTTTTT.

The V gene is TRBV6-6, the J gene TRBJ1-5, with a possible D match to TRBD1 (5 bases). Between the trimmed V and J ends, which lost 4 bases and 9 bases, there was a span of 10 bases. The germline CDR1 and CDR2 sequences are MNHNY and SVGAGI (reference sequence). This CDR3 is built from 12 residues. The chain's CDR3 is CASSFGGRPQHF. The CDR3, as DNA: TGTGCCAGCAGTTTCGGGGGTAGGCCCCAGCATTTT.

This clone was detected a few times. The chain couples TRBV5-1 to TRBJ2-3, with D tentatively TRBD2 (5 bases). Trimming took off 5 bases at V and 0 bases at J, with 16 bases between the two ends. The CDR3 runs to 16 residues. Germline V gene sequence: CDR1 SGHRS, CDR2 YFSETQ. The CDR3 is CASSGDLRASTDTQYF. The CDR3 region has the DNA TGCGCCAGCAGTGGAGACTTGAGGGCTAGCACAGATACGCAGTATTTT.

This clone occurred a few times. J is TRBJ1-5 and V is TRBV28; D is unclear. V was pared by 2 bases and J by 5 bases, with 10 bases between. In germline, CDR1 is MDHEN, CDR2 SYDVKM. The CDR3 spans 14 residues. The CDR3 DNA reads TGTGCCAGCAGTTTAGAGGGCCGTTATCAGCCCCAGCATTTT. As protein: CASSLEGRYQPQHF.

This clone was seen once. The chain couples TRBV27 to TRBJ2-7, with a possible D match to TRBD1 (6 bases). The CDR3 totals 12 residues. Looked up from germline, CDR1 is MNHEY and CDR2 is SMNVEV (reference sequence). Trimming removed 6 bases at V and 6 bases at J, with 12 bases between. CDR3 bases: TGTGCCAGCAGGCCACAGGGATCCGAGCAGTACTTC. Translated, it gives CASRPQGSEQYF.

This clone has just a few counts. The rearrangement links TRBV7-2 to TRBJ2-3; 11 bases match TRBD2. The CDR3 totals 15 residues. With V trimmed by 4 bases and J by 0 bases, 0 bases remained unmatched. Germline assignment: CDR1 SGHTA and CDR2 FQGNSA. CDR3 sequence: CASSWTSGSTDTQYF. In DNA form, the CDR3 reads TGTGCCAGCAGCTGGACTAGCGGGAGCACAGATACGCAGTATTTT.

Within the sample, this clone is medium-sized. V and J are TRBV7-9 and TRBJ1-4; the D gene is possibly TRBD1 (5 bases). CDR1 SEHNR and CDR2 FQNEAQ come from the germline V gene (reference sequence). This CDR3 spans 14 amino acids. V gave up 1 base and J gave up 8 bases, with 11 bases separating them. DNA of the CDR3: TGTGCCAGCAGCTTAGGAAGGGGAGGGGAAAAACTGTTTTTT. As protein: CASSLGRGGEKLFF.

This chain links TRBV18 with TRBJ2-7, with 12 bases lining up with TRBD2. This CDR3 has 16 amino acids. CDR1 is KGHSH, CDR2 LQKENI, per germline. The trim removed 5 bases at V and 7 bases at J, leaving 12 bases unmatched. CDR3 protein: CASSTTGLAGTGEQYF. In nucleotides, the CDR3 is TGTGCCAGCTCAACAACCGGACTAGCGGGGACGGGGGAGCAGTACTTC.

The chain carries TRBV5-1 and TRBJ1-2; D gene ambiguous. In germline, CDR1 is SGHRS, CDR2 YFSETQ. Trimming removed 2 bases at V and 7 bases at J, with 9 bases between. The CDR3 covers 12 residues. The chain's CDR3 is CASSFEGFGYTF. In DNA form, the CDR3 reads TGCGCCAGCAGCTTCGAGGGTTTTGGCTACACCTTC.

This clone occurred a few times. The rearrangement links TRBV5-4 to TRBJ2-3; 8 positions agree with TRBD2. CDR3 length: 16 residues. V lost 4 bases, J lost 2 bases, and 9 bases stayed unmatched. Germline V gene sequence: CDR1 SGHNT, CDR2 YYREEE (reference sequence). DNA for the CDR3: TGTGCCAGCAGCCGGGGGGGACGAACCCCCACAGATACGCAGTATTTT. The encoded protein is CASSRGGRTPTDTQYF.

The chain uses TRBV5-1 and TRBJ1-1; D is unresolved. The CDR3 covers 13 residues. The germline V gene encodes CDR1 SGHRS and CDR2 YFSETQ. Trimming took 7 bases from V and 1 from J, leaving 11 bases between them. The CDR3 DNA follows: TGCGCCAGCGGCCATGACAAGAACACTGAAGCTTTCTTT. Its protein product is CASGHDKNTEAFF.

The V and J genes are TRBV5-3 and TRBJ1-2; D is ambiguous. TRBV5-3 is an ORF, with its function uncertain. Trimming left V 5 bases short and J 5 bases short, with 7 bases between. The CDR3 is 11 residues long. Here the CDR3 DNA reads TGTGCCAGAAGACAAAAGTATGGCTACACCTTC. Its protein product is CARRQKYGYTF.

Only a few counts were recorded for this clone. The chain employs TRBV7-2 and TRBJ2-3, with 8 bases that match TRBD1. V lost 3 bases to trimming and J lost 1 base; unmatched junction nucleotides: 12. CDR3 length: 18 residues. Germline V gives CDR1 SGHTA, CDR2 FQGNSA. The CDR3 bases are TGTGCCAGCAGCTTCTATCCCCAATCGACAGGGGGCACAGATACGCAGTATTTT. It specifies CASSFYPQSTGGTDTQYF.

The rearrangement uses TRBV5-4 and TRBJ2-7; the D gene is possibly TRBD2 (5 bases). The CDR3 sequence is 12 residues long. Per the germline V gene, CDR1 is SGHNT and CDR2 is YYREEE (reference sequence). The germline V and J ends were trimmed by 10 bases and 0 bases, with 11 bases remaining between them. CDR3 nucleotides: TGTGCCGGGCGGGTCCGCTCCTACGAGCAGTACTTC. Translated: CAGRVRSYEQYF. The whole variable domain, remainder taken from reference TRBV5-4 and TRBJ2-7, is ETGVTQSPTHLIKTRGQQVTLRCSSQSGHNTVSWYQQALGQGPQFIFQYYREEENGRGNFPPRFSGLQFPNYSSELNVNALELDDSALYLCAGRVRSYEQYFGPGTRLTVT.

The CDR3 DNA is TGTGCCAGCAGCTTCCCCGGCACAGATACGCAGTATTTT. It yields the protein CASSFPGTDTQYF. The rearrangement joins TRBV7-2 to TRBJ2-3; D remains unclear. Trimming removed 3 bases at V and 1 base at J, with 5 bases between. Germline CDR1 and CDR2: SGHTA and FQGNSA. There are 13 residues in the CDR3.

V gene TRBV6-5 combines with J gene TRBJ2-7; D unclear. CDR1 and CDR2 (germline): MNHEY, SVGAGI. V lost 4 bases and J 2 bases, leaving 9 bases between the germline ends. The CDR3 has 13 residues. CDR3 DNA sequence: TGTGCCAGCAGTTCCCCGGGTACCTACGAGCAGTACTTC. This sequence encodes CASSSPGTYEQYF.